The present T cell receptor beta chain was sequenced within a study of molecular identifiers for immune sequencing clone quantification. MiXCR, applied by TCRdb to the PCR reads, yields one record per CDR3 protein. There are around 460,000 distinct CDR3 sequences in the sample; 20% to 25% occur only once, and 0.65% to 0.95% lies in the top ten. The source is a human donor in good health. Some libraries in this study had Jurkat cell RNA spiked in. The material sequenced was naive CD8+ T cells from blood, with Jurkat cell RNA spiked in. Specified subset: FACS-sorted CD8+CD4-CCR7+CD45RA+ naive T cells.

CDR3 amino acids: CASSIVLVGQPQHF. CDR3 nucleotides: TGTGCCAGTAGTATTGTCCTGGTGGGTCAGCCCCAGCATTTT. The chain uses TRBV19 and TRBJ1-5, with D unresolved. V lost 3 bases to trimming and J lost 6 bases, with 12 bases between them. The germline V gene has CDR1 LNHDA and CDR2 SQIVND (reference sequence). This CDR3 is built from 14 residues.